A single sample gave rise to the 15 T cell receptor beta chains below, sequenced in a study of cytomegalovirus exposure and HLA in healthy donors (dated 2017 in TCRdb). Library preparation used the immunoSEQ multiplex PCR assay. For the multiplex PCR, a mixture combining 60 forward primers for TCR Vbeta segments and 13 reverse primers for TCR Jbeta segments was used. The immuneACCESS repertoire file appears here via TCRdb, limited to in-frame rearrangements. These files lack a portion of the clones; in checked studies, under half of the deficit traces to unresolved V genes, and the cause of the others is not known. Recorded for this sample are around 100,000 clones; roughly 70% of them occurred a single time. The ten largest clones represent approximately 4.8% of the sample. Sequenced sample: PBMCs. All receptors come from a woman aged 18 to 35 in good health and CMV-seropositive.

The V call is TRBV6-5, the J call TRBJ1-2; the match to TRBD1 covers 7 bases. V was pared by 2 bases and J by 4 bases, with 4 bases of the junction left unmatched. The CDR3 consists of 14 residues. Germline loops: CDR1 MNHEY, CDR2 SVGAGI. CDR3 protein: CASSYDRVTYGYTF. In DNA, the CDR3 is TGTGCCAGCAGTTACGACAGGGTCACCTATGGCTACACCTTC.

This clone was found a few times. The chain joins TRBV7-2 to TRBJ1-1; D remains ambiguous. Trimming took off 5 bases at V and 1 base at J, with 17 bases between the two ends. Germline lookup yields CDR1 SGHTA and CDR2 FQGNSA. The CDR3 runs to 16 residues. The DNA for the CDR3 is TGTGCCAGCAGCAAAGCCCATAATTCGTGGAACACTGAAGCTTTCTTT. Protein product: CASSKAHNSWNTEAFF.

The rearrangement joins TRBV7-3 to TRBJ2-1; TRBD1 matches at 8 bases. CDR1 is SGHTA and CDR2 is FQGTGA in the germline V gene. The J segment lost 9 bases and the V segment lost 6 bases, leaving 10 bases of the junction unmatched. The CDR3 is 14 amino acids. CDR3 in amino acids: CASRPDRVYGEQFF. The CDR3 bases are TGTGCCAGCAGACCGGACAGGGTGTACGGTGAGCAGTTCTTC.

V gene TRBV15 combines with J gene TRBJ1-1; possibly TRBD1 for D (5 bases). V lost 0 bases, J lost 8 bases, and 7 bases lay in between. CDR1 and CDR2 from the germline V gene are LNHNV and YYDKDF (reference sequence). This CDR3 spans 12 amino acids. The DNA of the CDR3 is TGTGCCACCAGCAGAGATCAGGGAGAAGCTTTCTTT. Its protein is CATSRDQGEAFF.

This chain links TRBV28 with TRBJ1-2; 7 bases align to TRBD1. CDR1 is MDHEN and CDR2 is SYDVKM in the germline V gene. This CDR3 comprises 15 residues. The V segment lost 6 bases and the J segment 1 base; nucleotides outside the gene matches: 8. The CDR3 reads CASRGTDAINYGYTF. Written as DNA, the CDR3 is TGTGCCAGCAGGGGGACAGATGCCATTAACTATGGCTACACCTTC.

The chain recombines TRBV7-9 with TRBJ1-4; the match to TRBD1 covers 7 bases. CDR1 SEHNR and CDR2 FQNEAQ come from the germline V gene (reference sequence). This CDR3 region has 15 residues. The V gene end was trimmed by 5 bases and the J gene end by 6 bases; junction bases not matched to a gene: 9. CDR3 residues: CASSPIGGAYEKLFF. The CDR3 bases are TGTGCCAGCAGCCCCATAGGGGGCGCGTATGAAAAACTGTTTTTT.

The CDR3 protein is CASSRQGGNTGELFF. The CDR3, as DNA: TGTGCCAGCAGCAGGCAGGGGGGGAACACCGGGGAGCTGTTTTTT. The chain employs TRBV21-1 and TRBJ2-2; TRBD1, the D gene given by the table, was not confirmed from the DNA. TRBV21-1 is annotated as a pseudogene. This CDR3 has 15 amino acids.

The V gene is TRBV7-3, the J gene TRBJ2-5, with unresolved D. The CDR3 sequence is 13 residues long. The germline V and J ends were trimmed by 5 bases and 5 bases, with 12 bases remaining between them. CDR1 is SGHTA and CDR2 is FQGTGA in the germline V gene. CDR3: CASSTPPSETQYF. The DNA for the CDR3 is TGTGCCAGCAGCACACCCCCCTCGGAGACCCAGTACTTC.

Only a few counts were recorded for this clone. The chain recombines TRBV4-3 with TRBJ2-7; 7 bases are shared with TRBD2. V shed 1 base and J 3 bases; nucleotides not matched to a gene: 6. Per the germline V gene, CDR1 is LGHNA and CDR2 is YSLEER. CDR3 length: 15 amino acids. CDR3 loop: CASSQGGGKGYEQYF. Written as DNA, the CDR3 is TGCGCCAGCAGCCAAGGGGGGGGGAAAGGCTACGAGCAGTACTTC.

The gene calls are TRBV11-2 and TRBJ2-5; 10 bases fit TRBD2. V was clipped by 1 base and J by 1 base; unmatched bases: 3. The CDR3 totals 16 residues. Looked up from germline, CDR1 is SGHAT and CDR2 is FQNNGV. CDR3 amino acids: CASSLVLAGIQETQYF. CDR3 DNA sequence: TGTGCCAGCAGCTTAGTACTAGCGGGGATCCAAGAGACCCAGTACTTC.

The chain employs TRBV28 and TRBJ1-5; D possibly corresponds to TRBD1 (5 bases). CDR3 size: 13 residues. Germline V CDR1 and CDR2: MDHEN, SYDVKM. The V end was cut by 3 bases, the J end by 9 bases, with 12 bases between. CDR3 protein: CASSLGGSGPQHF. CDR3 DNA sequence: TGTGCCAGCAGTTTGGGGGGGTCGGGGCCCCAGCATTTT.

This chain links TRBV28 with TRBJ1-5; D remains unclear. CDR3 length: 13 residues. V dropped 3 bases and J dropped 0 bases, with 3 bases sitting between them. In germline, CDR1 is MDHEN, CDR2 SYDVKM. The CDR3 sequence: CASSFNSNQPQHF. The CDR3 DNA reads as TGTGCCAGCAGTTTTAATAGCAATCAGCCCCAGCATTTT.

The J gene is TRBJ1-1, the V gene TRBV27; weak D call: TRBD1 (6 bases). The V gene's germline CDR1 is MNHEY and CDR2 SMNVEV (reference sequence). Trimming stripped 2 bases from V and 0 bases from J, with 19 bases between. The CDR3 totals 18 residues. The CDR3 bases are TGTGCCAGCAGTTTAAGGAGGAGGGGGGGGCTGCTGAACACTGAAGCTTTCTTT. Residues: CASSLRRRGGLLNTEAFF.

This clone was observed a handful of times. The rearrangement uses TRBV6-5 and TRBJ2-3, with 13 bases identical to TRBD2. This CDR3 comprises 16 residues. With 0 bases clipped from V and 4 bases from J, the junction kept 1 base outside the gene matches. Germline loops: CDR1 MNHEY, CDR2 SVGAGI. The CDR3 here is CASSYSGLAGADTQYF. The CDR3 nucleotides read TGTGCCAGCAGTTACTCCGGACTAGCGGGAGCAGATACGCAGTATTTT.

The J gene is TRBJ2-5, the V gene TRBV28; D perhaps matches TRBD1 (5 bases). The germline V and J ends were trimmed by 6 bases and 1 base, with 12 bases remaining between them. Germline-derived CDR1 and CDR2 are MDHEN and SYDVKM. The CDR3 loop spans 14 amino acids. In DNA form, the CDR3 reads TGTGCCAGCAGGGCAGGGCACTTCCAAGAGACCCAGTACTTC. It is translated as CASRAGHFQETQYF.